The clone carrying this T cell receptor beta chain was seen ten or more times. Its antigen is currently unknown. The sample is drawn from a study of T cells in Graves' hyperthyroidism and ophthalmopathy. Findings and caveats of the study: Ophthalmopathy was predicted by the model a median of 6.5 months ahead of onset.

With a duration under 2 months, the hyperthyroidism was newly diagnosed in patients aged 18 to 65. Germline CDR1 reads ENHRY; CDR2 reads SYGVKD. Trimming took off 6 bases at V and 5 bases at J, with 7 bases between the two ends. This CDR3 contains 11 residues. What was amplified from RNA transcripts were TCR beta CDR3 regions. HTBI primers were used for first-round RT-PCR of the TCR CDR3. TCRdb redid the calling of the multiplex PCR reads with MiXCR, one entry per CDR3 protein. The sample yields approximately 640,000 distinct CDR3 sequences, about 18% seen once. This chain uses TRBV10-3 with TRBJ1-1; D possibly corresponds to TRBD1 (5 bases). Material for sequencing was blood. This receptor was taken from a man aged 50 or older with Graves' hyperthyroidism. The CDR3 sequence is CAIRTVTEAFF. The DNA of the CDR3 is TGTGCCATCAGGACAGTAACTGAAGCTTTCTTT.